The 13 T cell receptor beta chains reported below all come from one sample, sequenced in a study of cytomegalovirus exposure and HLA in healthy donors. The PCR employed 60 Vbeta primers together with 13 Jbeta primers. Libraries were prepared by immunoSEQ multiplex PCR; TCRdb keeps only in-frame clonotypes and omits some of them. The profile shows about 90,000 clones, about four fifths of them singletons. Specimen: PBMCs. The receptors were sampled from a man between 18 and 29 years old in good health and CMV-seronegative.

The V gene is TRBV5-4, the J gene TRBJ2-1; 8 bases are shared with TRBD1. CDR1 and CDR2 from the germline V gene are SGHNT and YYREEE (reference sequence). Trimming took 6 bases from V and 7 from J; bases not matched to a gene: 9. The CDR3 sequence is 14 residues long. The CDR3 here is CASKSWDRPNEQFF. Written as DNA, the CDR3 is TGTGCCAGCAAAAGCTGGGACAGGCCAAATGAGCAGTTCTTC.

The rearrangement links TRBV27 to TRBJ2-1; possible D gene TRBD1, 6 bases. The V and J ends lost 7 bases and 3 bases respectively, with 16 bases between them. The CDR3 totals 15 residues. Germline CDR1 is MNHEY and CDR2 is SMNVEV (reference sequence). CDR3 nucleotides: TGTGCCAGCATTCCACAGGGCCGGGGCTACAATGAGCAGTTCTTC. As protein: CASIPQGRGYNEQFF.

V gene TRBV6-1 combines with J gene TRBJ1-2; 9 bases line up with TRBD1. After removal of 6 bases from V and 8 bases from J, the junction contained 10 bases not matched to a gene. This CDR3 is 14 amino acids long. Germline-derived CDR1 and CDR2 are MNHNS and SASEGT. CDR3 residues: CASSDSPGQGGYTF. The CDR3 bases are TGTGCCAGCAGCGACTCACCGGGACAGGGAGGCTACACCTTC.

This chain joins TRBV15 and TRBJ2-1; D unclear. This CDR3 comprises 13 residues. V gave up 4 bases and J gave up 6 bases, with 10 bases separating them. CDR1 is LNHNV, CDR2 YYDKDF, per germline (reference sequence). The CDR3 sequence: CATSNSKVNEQFF. The DNA for the CDR3 is TGTGCCACCAGCAATAGTAAAGTCAATGAGCAGTTCTTC.

The chain recombines TRBV7-2 with TRBJ1-4; tentative D call: TRBD1 (6 bases). The V and J ends lost 1 base and 1 base respectively, with 10 bases between them. The CDR3 covers 16 residues. Germline V gene data show CDR1 as SGHTA and CDR2 as FQGNSA. CDR3 bases: TGTGCCAGCAGCTTAGGGAACAGGGTAACTAATGAAAAACTGTTTTTT. This sequence encodes CASSLGNRVTNEKLFF.

V gene TRBV1 combines with J gene TRBJ1-1; the D segment call TRBD1 is taken from the table without a DNA check. TRBV1 is given as a pseudogene. The CDR3 is 14 amino acids. CDR3 coding DNA: TGCACCAGCCCCGACAGGAGGTCTAACACTGAAGCTTTCTTT. It translates to CTSPDRRSNTEAFF.

This clone was recorded a few times. One junction end disagrees with the germline gene, perhaps due to a read error. The V and J genes are TRBV14 and TRBJ2-3, with 8 bases fitting TRBD2. The CDR3 has 14 residues. Germline lookup yields CDR1 SGHDN and CDR2 FVKESK. DNA for the CDR3: TGTGCCAGCAGCCATTGGACTAGCAAAGATACGCAGTATTTT. Translating it yields CASSHWTSKDTQYF.

The chain carries TRBV7-6 and TRBJ2-3; 10 nucleotides align to TRBD2. The trim removed 1 base at V and 2 bases at J, leaving 3 bases unmatched. Germline values: CDR1 SGHVS, CDR2 FNYEAQ. This CDR3 contains 16 residues. The CDR3: CASSLGTSGHTDTQYF. In nucleotides, the CDR3 is TGTGCCAGCAGCTTAGGGACTAGCGGCCACACAGATACGCAGTATTTT.

CDR3 sequence: CASSLGQGRTQYF. In DNA, the CDR3 is TGTGCCAGCAGTTTGGGACAGGGGAGGACCCAGTACTTC. This sequence joins TRBV27 and TRBJ2-5; 10 bases are shared with TRBD1. The CDR3 is made up of 13 amino acids. V was clipped by 3 bases and J by 7 bases; unmatched bases: 2. CDR1 is MNHEY, CDR2 SMNVEV, per germline (reference sequence).

This sequence joins TRBV5-1 and TRBJ1-2, with 9 nucleotides matching TRBD1. There are 17 residues in the CDR3. Trimming at V came to 0 bases and at J to 3 bases, leaving 9 bases not matched to a gene. From germline, CDR1 is SGHRS and CDR2 YFSETQ. This chain's CDR3 is CASSLVGTGGGDYGYTF. CDR3 DNA sequence: TGCGCCAGCAGCTTGGTCGGTACAGGGGGCGGAGACTATGGCTACACCTTC.

The chain is built from TRBV28 and TRBJ1-5; 7 bases are shared with TRBD1. The CDR3 is made up of 17 amino acids. The germline CDR1 and CDR2 sequences are MDHEN and SYDVKM. J gave up 7 bases and V 5 bases, and 17 bases lay outside the gene matches. CDR3 amino acids: CASSRATGSVVWQPQHF. CDR3 sequence (DNA): TGTGCCAGCAGTCGCGCGACAGGGTCGGTCGTCTGGCAGCCCCAGCATTTT.

The chain couples TRBV9 to TRBJ1-3, with TRBD1 matching 7 bases. With V trimmed by 2 bases and J by 5 bases, 7 bases remained unmatched. Germline lookup yields CDR1 SGDLS and CDR2 YYNGEE. The CDR3 length is 15 residues. In DNA, the CDR3 is TGTGCCAGCAGCGTCGGGACAGCTGAAAGAAACACCATATATTTT. It encodes CASSVGTAERNTIYF.

The chain combines TRBV7-2 with TRBJ2-3, with 8 bases matching TRBD2. V lost 0 bases, J lost 7 bases, and 3 bases stayed unmatched. The CDR3 has 14 amino acids. CDR1 is SGHTA, CDR2 FQGNSA, per germline. The CDR3 loop is CASSLARTSNTQYF. The CDR3, as DNA: TGTGCCAGCAGCTTAGCGAGGACTAGCAATACGCAGTATTTT.